The text below deals with one TCR beta chain. Antigen: not known. Germline V gives CDR1 MGHRA, CDR2 YSYEKL. Trimming stripped 1 base from V and 5 bases from J, with 15 bases between. The length of the CDR3 is 16 residues. This sample was taken from a study of T cell responses to AZD1222 COVID-19 vaccine. Using immunoSEQ multiplex PCR, the repertoire was profiled, and TCRdb retains in-frame clones only, with some absent. The table shows about 100,000 clones, with approximately 89% occurring only once. Study-wide results and caveats: Reportedly, nearly half of unique spike TCRs recognized epitopes outside B.1.351/B.1.1.7 mutations. Clonal diversity was possibly underestimated, and the donors were mostly white British, with more females.

Sequencing was performed on peripheral blood, taken on day 0 of MenACWY control vaccination. This sequence originates from an adult in good health. This sequence joins TRBV4-1 and TRBJ2-1; no clear D gene. CDR3 amino acids: CASSQGLWTDNNEQFF. In nucleotides, the CDR3 is TGCGCCAGCAGCCAAGGGTTGTGGACGGATAACAATGAGCAGTTCTTC.